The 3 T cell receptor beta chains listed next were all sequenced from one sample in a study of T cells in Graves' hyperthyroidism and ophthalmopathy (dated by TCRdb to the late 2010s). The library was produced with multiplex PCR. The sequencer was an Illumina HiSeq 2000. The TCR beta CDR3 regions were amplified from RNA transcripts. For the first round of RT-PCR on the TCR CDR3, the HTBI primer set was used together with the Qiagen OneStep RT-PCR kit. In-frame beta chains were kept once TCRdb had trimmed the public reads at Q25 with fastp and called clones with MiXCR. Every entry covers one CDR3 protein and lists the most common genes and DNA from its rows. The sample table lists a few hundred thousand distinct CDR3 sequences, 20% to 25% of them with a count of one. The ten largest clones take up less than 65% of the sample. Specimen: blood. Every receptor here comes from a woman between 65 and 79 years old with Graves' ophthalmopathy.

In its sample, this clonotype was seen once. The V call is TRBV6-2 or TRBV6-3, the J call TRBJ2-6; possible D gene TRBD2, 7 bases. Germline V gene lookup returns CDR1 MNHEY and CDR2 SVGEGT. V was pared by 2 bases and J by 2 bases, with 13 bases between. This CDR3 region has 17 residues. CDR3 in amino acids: CASSYIPGGAGANVLTF. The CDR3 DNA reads TGTGCCAGCAGTTACATTCCGGGGGGCGCTGGGGCCAACGTCCTGACTTTC.

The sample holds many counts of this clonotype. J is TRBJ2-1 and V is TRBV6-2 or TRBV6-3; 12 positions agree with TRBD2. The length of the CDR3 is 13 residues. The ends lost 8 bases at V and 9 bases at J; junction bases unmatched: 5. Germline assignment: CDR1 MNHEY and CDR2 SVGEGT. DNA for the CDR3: TGTGCCAGCGTACGACTAGCGGGAGTTGAGCAGTTCTTC. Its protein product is CASVRLAGVEQFF.

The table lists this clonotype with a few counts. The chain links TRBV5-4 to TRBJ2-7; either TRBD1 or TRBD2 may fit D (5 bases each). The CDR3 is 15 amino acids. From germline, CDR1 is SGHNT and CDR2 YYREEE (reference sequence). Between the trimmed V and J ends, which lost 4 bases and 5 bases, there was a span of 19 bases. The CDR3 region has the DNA TGTGCCAGCAGCCCGGCCTGGGGGATCAGCAACGAGCAGTACTTC. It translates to CASSPAWGISNEQYF.